The T cell receptor beta chain under discussion was sequenced for a study of T and B cells in COVID-19 patients. Each TRB amplification used roughly 220-550 ng of genomic DNA from blood. V shed 6 bases and J 0 bases; nucleotides not matched to a gene: 16. CDR1 and CDR2 from the germline V gene are SQVTM and ANQGSEA. This CDR3 region has 18 residues. BIOMED2 TRB-A/B primer pools were used in multiplex TRB PCR. TCRdb re-called the multiplex PCR reads through MiXCR, storing one row per CDR3 protein. The sample yields some 11,000 distinct CDR3 sequences, 30% seen once. In its sample, this clonotype ranks as medium-sized (0.01 to 0.1%). The antigen is undetermined. Findings of the study overall: Active COVID-19 showed highly clonal TRB repertoires; recovery showed diversity and richness above healthy donors. No sequencing was yet done of CD4+, regulatory or CD8+ subsets, or of SARS-CoV-2-responsive or tetramer+ sorted cells.

Sequenced input: blood. This chain joins TRBV29-1 and TRBJ2-1; TRBD2 matches at 8 bases. This sequence was found in a human donor with active COVID-19. CDR3 residues: CSVAPRPSGGGSYNEQFF. The CDR3 DNA reads as TGCAGCGTGGCCCCCCGGCCAAGCGGGGGAGGCTCCTACAATGAGCAGTTCTTC.